These 20 T cell receptor beta chains came from one sample sequenced in a study of OX40 agonist ivuxolimab in advanced cancers. Repertoires were generated with immunoSEQ multiplex PCR, while TCRdb's copy carries only in-frame clones and drops some. The sample lists tens of thousands of clones, approximately 90% occurring once. The sample in question was CD4+ or CD8+ T cells sorted from blood, obtained in a trial of the OX40 agonist ivuxolimab. Receptor source: an adult with an advanced solid tumor such as melanoma, head and neck, liver or kidney cancer.

This clone has just one count. V and J are TRBV18 and TRBJ2-7; 9 positions match TRBD1. The CDR3 runs to 17 residues. CDR1 is KGHSH and CDR2 is LQKENI in the germline V gene. V trimming: 3 bases; J trimming: 4 bases; junction bases outside the gene matches: 13. The CDR3 loop reads CASSPQTIGTGSYEQYF. Written as DNA, the CDR3 is TGTGCCAGCTCACCTCAGACTATAGGGACAGGGAGTTACGAGCAGTACTTC.

This chain joins TRBV29-1 and TRBJ2-7; the D gene is possibly TRBD1 (5 bases). Deletions cut 7 bases from V and 3 bases from J, with 16 bases between. The germline V gene encodes CDR1 SQVTM and CDR2 ANQGSEA. CDR3 length: 13 amino acids. The CDR3 DNA reads TGCAGCGCTCGATCACAGGTGGGCTACGAGCAGTACTTC. This encodes CSARSQVGYEQYF.

The genes are TRBV28 and TRBJ2-2; a possible D gene is TRBD1 (6 bases). V was clipped by 4 bases and J by 5 bases, with 20 bases between them. CDR1 and CDR2 (germline): MDHEN, SYDVKM. There are 17 residues in the CDR3. CDR3 bases: TGTGCCAGCAGTTGGGGTGAAGGGGGAAGGGGGACCGGGGAGCTGTTTTTT. It translates to CASSWGEGGRGTGELFF.

V and J are TRBV5-4 and TRBJ2-7, with TRBD2 as a possible D gene (6 bases). CDR3 length equals 13 residues. CDR1 and CDR2 from the germline V gene are SGHNT and YYREEE (reference sequence). Trimming took off 0 bases at V and 6 bases at J, with 10 bases between the two ends. The CDR3 region is CASSLGGGTEQYF. In DNA form, the CDR3 reads TGTGCCAGCAGCTTGGGTGGCGGGACCGAGCAGTACTTC. Drawing the rest from reference TRBV5-4 and TRBJ2-7, the complete variable domain is ETGVTQSPTHLIKTRGQQVTLRCSSQSGHNTVSWYQQALGQGPQFIFQYYREEENGRGNFPPRFSGLQFPNYSSELNVNALELDDSALYLCASSLGGGTEQYFGPGTRLTVT.

The chain uses TRBV6-4 and TRBJ2-2, with D uncertain. The CDR3 consists of 14 residues. Trimming took 5 bases from V and 0 from J, leaving 7 bases between them. The germline gives CDR1 MRHNA, CDR2 SNTAGT. CDR3 in amino acids: CASSSEANTGELFF. In DNA, the CDR3 is TGTGCCAGCAGTTCAGAGGCGAACACCGGGGAGCTGTTTTTT.

CDR3 amino acids: CASGGQVPYGYTF. CDR3 coding DNA: TGTGCCAGCGGGGGACAGGTGCCCTATGGCTACACCTTC. The chain recombines TRBV28 with TRBJ1-2; 8 bases match TRBD1. V dropped 8 bases and J dropped 4; count of bases not matched to a gene: 6. Germline loops: CDR1 MDHEN, CDR2 SYDVKM. The CDR3 is 13 residues long.

The rearrangement uses TRBV29-1 and TRBJ2-7; D possibly corresponds to TRBD1 (5 bases). CDR1 is SQVTM, CDR2 ANQGSEA, per germline. V lost 6 bases to trimming and J lost 1 base, with 16 bases between them. The CDR3 is 14 amino acids. The CDR3 is CSVAGYYQSYEQYF. The CDR3 region has the DNA TGCAGCGTAGCAGGGTACTACCAATCCTACGAGCAGTACTTC.

This chain joins TRBV30 and TRBJ2-7; D unresolved. Trimming took off 3 bases at V and 7 bases at J, with 16 bases between the two ends. Looked up from germline, CDR1 is GTSNPN and CDR2 is SVGIG (reference sequence). The length of the CDR3 is 13 residues. CDR3: CAWRPTGSEEQYF. The CDR3, as DNA: TGTGCCTGGAGGCCCACTGGGTCGGAGGAGCAGTACTTC.

The chain combines TRBV19 with TRBJ2-2; D remains unclear. The V end was cut by 4 bases, the J end by 5 bases, with 5 bases between. Germline values: CDR1 LNHDA, CDR2 SQIVND (reference sequence). The length of the CDR3 is 12 residues. The CDR3 is CASSTTTGELFF. DNA for the CDR3: TGTGCCAGTAGTACCACAACCGGGGAGCTGTTTTTT.

The gene calls are TRBV7-3 and TRBJ2-6, with 9 positions matching TRBD2. The CDR3 sequence is 17 residues long. Losses at the gene ends were 1 base for V and 4 bases for J; bases not matched to a gene: 5. Germline V gene lookup returns CDR1 SGHTA and CDR2 FQGTGA. The CDR3 nucleotides are TGTGCCAGCAGCTTAAACAGCGGGAGGTCCGGGGCCAACGTCCTGACTTTC. This codes for CASSLNSGRSGANVLTF.

This clone was detected once. The gene calls are TRBV18 and TRBJ1-2; TRBD1 matches at 7 bases. J gave up 0 bases and V 3 bases, and 4 bases lay outside the gene matches. This CDR3 spans 15 amino acids. Germline loops: CDR1 KGHSH, CDR2 LQKENI. CDR3 sequence (DNA): TGTGCCAGCTCACCGGGGACAGAGACTAACTATGGCTACACCTTC. Amino acids: CASSPGTETNYGYTF.

The chain uses TRBV2 and TRBJ1-2, with 8 bases matching TRBD1. Germline V gene sequence: CDR1 SNHLY, CDR2 FYNNEI. Trimming at V came to 7 bases and at J to 5 bases, leaving 15 bases not matched to a gene. The CDR3 consists of 16 residues. The CDR3 DNA sequence: TGTGCCAGCACTGGAAAGGCCGCAGGGGGCGGGTATGGCTACACCTTC. Amino acid sequence: CASTGKAAGGGYGYTF.

The chain links TRBV5-5 to TRBJ2-2; D call uncertain. In germline, CDR1 is SGHKS, CDR2 YYEKEE (reference sequence). V lost 3 bases to trimming and J lost 2 bases, with 14 bases between them. This CDR3 spans 16 amino acids. CDR3 protein: CASSWRGGPNTGELFF. The CDR3 DNA sequence: TGTGCCAGCAGCTGGCGAGGTGGGCCCAACACCGGGGAGCTGTTTTTT.

Details on this clone: This sample includes further DNA sequences coding for the same CDR3. The chain links TRBV29-1 to TRBJ2-2; D call uncertain. The V and J ends lost 4 bases and 2 bases respectively, with 2 bases between them. Germline-derived CDR1 and CDR2 are SQVTM and ANQGSEA. There are 11 residues in the CDR3. In nucleotides, the CDR3 is TGCAGCGTTGCTAACACCGGGGAGCTGTTTTTT. This translates into CSVANTGELFF.

The rearrangement uses TRBV6-1 and TRBJ2-2; either TRBD1 or TRBD2 may supply D (5 bases each). V lost 4 bases and J 2 bases, leaving 14 bases between the germline ends. This CDR3 has 16 residues. CDR1 is MNHNS and CDR2 is SASEGT in the germline V gene. CDR3 region: CASSGGQGHNTGELFF. CDR3 nucleotides: TGTGCCAGCAGTGGAGGGCAGGGCCACAACACCGGGGAGCTGTTTTTT.

The V and J genes are TRBV5-1 and TRBJ2-1; possible D gene TRBD2, 6 bases. The CDR3 is 15 amino acids. The germline V gene encodes CDR1 SGHRS and CDR2 YFSETQ. Trimming removed 1 base from V and 2 bases from J, with 10 bases in between. CDR3 DNA sequence: TGCGCCAGCAGCTTGTCCGGGGGTCCCTACAATGAGCAGTTCTTC. Translation: CASSLSGGPYNEQFF.

The genes are TRBV5-1 and TRBJ2-2; weak D call: TRBD1 (6 bases). V gave up 0 bases and J gave up 3 bases, with 9 bases separating them. Germline CDR1 reads SGHRS; CDR2 reads YFSETQ. The CDR3 is 15 amino acids. This chain's CDR3 is CASSLDGTHTGELFF. The CDR3 region has the DNA TGCGCCAGCAGCTTGGACGGGACACACACCGGGGAGCTGTTTTTT.

The chain couples TRBV5-5 to TRBJ1-1; D is unresolved. The germline V and J ends were trimmed by 1 base and 0 bases, with 10 bases remaining between them. Germline CDR1 reads SGHKS; CDR2 reads YYEKEE (reference sequence). This CDR3 has 15 residues. As DNA, the CDR3 is TGTGCCAGCAGCTTGTGGCAGACGGTGAACACTGAAGCTTTCTTT. Its translation is CASSLWQTVNTEAFF.

The J gene is TRBJ1-3, the V gene TRBV7-9, with a possible D match to TRBD1 (5 bases). Trimming shortened V by 8 bases and J by 4 bases, and 15 bases separated the two germline ends. The length of the CDR3 is 14 residues. The V gene's germline CDR1 is SEHNR and CDR2 FQNEAQ (reference sequence). The CDR3 protein is CASGGLSTGNTIYF. The CDR3 DNA follows: TGTGCCAGCGGGGGACTGTCGACGGGAAACACCATATATTTT.

The chain has TRBV4-1 and TRBJ2-7; maybe TRBD2 (5 bases). The germline V and J ends were trimmed by 3 bases and 3 bases, with 15 bases remaining between them. CDR3 length: 15 residues. CDR1 is MGHRA and CDR2 is YSYEKL in the germline V gene. The CDR3 is CASSHEGKGVYEQYF. Here the CDR3 DNA reads TGCGCCAGCAGCCATGAGGGTAAAGGAGTCTACGAGCAGTACTTC.